The 10 T cell receptor beta chains below come from one sample, sequenced in a study of T cell responses to AZD1222 COVID-19 vaccine. Profiling relied on immunoSEQ multiplex PCR, and the TCRdb table lists in-frame clones only, not all of them. Here the sample spans approximately 200,000 clones, about 94% being singletons. This material consisted of peripheral blood, taken 28 days after the second AZD1222 dose. These TCRs come from an adult who received the AZD1222 COVID-19 vaccine.

V gene TRBV11-3 combines with J gene TRBJ2-5; D tentatively fits TRBD1 or TRBD2 (5 bases each). This CDR3 spans 16 amino acids. Germline CDR1 is SGHNT and CDR2 is YENEEA. V was trimmed by 5 bases and J by 2 bases, leaving 18 bases between them. For the CDR3, the DNA is TGTGCCAGCAGCCCTGGGACCGAAACTACTCAAGAGACCCAGTACTTC. Translating it yields CASSPGTETTQETQYF.

This chain links TRBV3-1 (or the pseudogene TRBV3-2) with TRBJ2-7; D unresolved. V lost 1 base to trimming and J lost 6 bases, with 10 bases between them. The germline CDR1 and CDR2 sequences are LGHDT and YNNKEL (reference sequence). The CDR3 extends over 13 amino acids. CDR3 DNA sequence: TGTGCCAGCAGCCAAGCCATTTCTCTCGAGCAGTACTTC. This encodes CASSQAISLEQYF.

This chain connects TRBV9 to TRBJ1-4; a possible D gene is TRBD1 (6 bases). Germline CDR1 reads SGDLS; CDR2 reads YYNGEE. The CDR3 totals 12 residues. V dropped 5 bases and J dropped 14 bases, with 16 bases sitting between them. The CDR3 region is CASRALGGQLFF. As DNA, the CDR3 is TGTGCCAGCAGAGCACTGGGGGGGCAGCTGTTTTTT.

The CDR3 region has the DNA TGTGCCTGGAGTTGGGGGTGGACCCAAGAGACCCAGTACTTC. Translation gives CAWSWGWTQETQYF. This chain uses TRBV30 with TRBJ2-5; possibly TRBD1 or TRBD2 for D (5 bases each). CDR1 GTSNPN and CDR2 SVGIG come from the germline V gene (reference sequence). V was trimmed by 2 bases and J by 1 base, leaving 11 bases between them. The CDR3 contains 14 residues. Based on the CDR3 plus reference TRBV30 and TRBJ2-5, the full variable domain is SQTIHQWPATLVQPVGSPLSLECTVEGTSNPNLYWYRQAAGRGLQLLFYSVGIGQISSEVPQNLSASRPQDRQFILSSKKLLLSDSGFYLCAWSWGWTQETQYFGPGTRLLVL.

The chain uses TRBV5-1 and TRBJ2-5; maybe TRBD1 (5 bases). CDR1 and CDR2 (germline): SGHRS, YFSETQ. V gave up 2 bases and J gave up 4 bases, with 9 bases separating them. The CDR3 consists of 13 residues. In nucleotides, the CDR3 is TGCGCCAGCAGCTTAGCTAGGGGAGAGACCCAGTACTTC. It codes for CASSLARGETQYF. Based on the CDR3 plus reference TRBV5-1 and TRBJ2-5, the full variable domain is KAGVTQTPRYLIKTRGQQVTLSCSPISGHRSVSWYQQTPGQGLQFLFEYFSETQRNKGNFPGRFSGRQFSNSRSEMNVSTLELGDSALYLCASSLARGETQYFGPGTRLLVL.

The chain is built from TRBV19 and TRBJ1-1, with D uncertain. The CDR3 loop spans 13 amino acids. Germline V gene data show CDR1 as LNHDA and CDR2 as SQIVND (reference sequence). V dropped 4 bases and J dropped 4 bases, with 10 bases sitting between them. This chain's CDR3 is CASSTTTATEAFF. CDR3 nucleotides: TGTGCCAGTAGTACAACCACAGCCACTGAAGCTTTCTTT.

The rearrangement links TRBV4-1 to TRBJ1-2, with TRBD1 as a possible D gene (5 bases). CDR1 MGHRA and CDR2 YSYEKL come from the germline V gene. The CDR3 is 17 residues long. Trimming pared 0 bases from V and 4 bases from J, leaving 18 bases between. The CDR3 DNA reads as TGCGCCAGCAGCCAAGAGGTTCGGGCAGGGCCTATCTATGGCTACACCTTC. Translated, it gives CASSQEVRAGPIYGYTF.

This sequence joins TRBV9 and TRBJ1-6; D perhaps matches TRBD1 (6 bases). Trimming left V 3 bases short and J 5 bases short, with 15 bases between. The length of the CDR3 is 16 residues. The V gene's germline CDR1 is SGDLS and CDR2 YYNGEE. DNA for the CDR3: TGTGCCAGCAGCGCCCGCCGGGGGGGCAATAATTCACCCCTCCACTTT. Protein product: CASSARRGGNNSPLHF. The complete variable domain, with remaining parts taken from reference TRBV9 and TRBJ1-6, reads DSGVTQTPKHLITATGQRVTLRCSPRSGDLSVYWYQQSLDQGLQFLIQYYNGEERAKGNILERFSAQQFPDLHSELNLSSLELGDSALYFCASSARRGGNNSPLHFGNGTRLTVT.

This chain links TRBV6-5 with TRBJ2-2; TRBD1 might be the D (6 bases). Germline V lookup: CDR1 MNHEY, CDR2 SVGAGI. Trimming took 6 bases from V and 1 from J, leaving 6 bases between them. This CDR3 has 13 amino acids. The CDR3 here is CASRQGNTGELFF. The CDR3 DNA reads as TGTGCCAGCAGACAGGGGAACACCGGGGAGCTGTTTTTT.

The chain recombines TRBV7-7 with TRBJ2-1, with D possibly TRBD2 on 6 matching bases. The CDR3 sequence is 13 residues long. Germline values: CDR1 SSHAT, CDR2 FNYEAQ (reference sequence). The V end lost 2 bases, the J end lost 9 bases, and 11 bases lay between the germline ends. CDR3 coding DNA: TGTGCCAGCAGCTTAAGCCAGGGAGGTGAGCAGTTCTTC. It codes for CASSLSQGGEQFF. The whole variable domain, filled in from reference TRBV7-7 and TRBJ2-1, reads GAGVSQSPRYKVTKRGQDVTLRCDPISSHATLYWYQQALGQGPEFLTYFNYEAQPDKSGLPSDRFSAERPEGSISTLTIQRTEQRDSAMYRCASSLSQGGEQFFGPGTRLTVL.